This T cell receptor beta chain was captured by sequencing in a study of T cell responses to AZD1222 COVID-19 vaccine. The table came from immunoSEQ multiplex PCR; TCRdb's copy has only in-frame clones and leaves some out. The data hold more than 150,000 clones, with 85% to 95% observed a single time. V was shortened by 4 bases and J by 5 bases, with 14 bases between the two germline ends. CDR1 is SNHLY and CDR2 is FYNNEI in the germline V gene. This CDR3 has 14 residues. The specimen was peripheral blood, collected on day 0 of AZD1222 vaccination. The chain uses TRBV2 and TRBJ2-5; D is possibly TRBD1 or TRBD2 (5 bases each). The clonotype originates from an adult in good health. CDR3 in amino acids: CASSGRRWGETQYF. The CDR3 region has the DNA TGTGCCAGCAGTGGTAGGCGGTGGGGGGAGACCCAGTACTTC. The complete variable domain, with remaining parts taken from reference TRBV2 and TRBJ2-5, reads EPEVTQTPSHQVTQMGQEVILRCVPISNHLYFYWYRQILGQKVEFLVSFYNNEISEKSEIFDDQFSVERPDGSNFTLKIRSTKLEDSAMYFCASSGRRWGETQYFGPGTRLLVL.